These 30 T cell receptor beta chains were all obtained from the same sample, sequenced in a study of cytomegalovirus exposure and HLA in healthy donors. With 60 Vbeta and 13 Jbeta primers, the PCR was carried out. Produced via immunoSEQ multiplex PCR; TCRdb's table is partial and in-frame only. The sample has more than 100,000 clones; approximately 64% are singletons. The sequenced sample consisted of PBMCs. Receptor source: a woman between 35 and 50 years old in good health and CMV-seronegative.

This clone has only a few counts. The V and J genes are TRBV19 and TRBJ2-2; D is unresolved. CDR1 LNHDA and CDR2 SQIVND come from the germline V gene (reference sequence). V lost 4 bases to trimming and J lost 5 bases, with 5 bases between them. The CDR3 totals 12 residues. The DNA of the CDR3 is TGTGCCAGTAGTACCAGAACCGGGGAGCTGTTTTTT. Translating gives CASSTRTGELFF. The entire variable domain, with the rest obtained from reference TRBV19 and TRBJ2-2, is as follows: DGGITQSPKYLFRKEGQNVTLSCEQNLNHDAMYWYRQDPGQGLRLIYYSQIVNDFQKGDIAEGYSVSREKKESFPLTVTSAQKNPTAFYLCASSTRTGELFFGEGSRLTVL.

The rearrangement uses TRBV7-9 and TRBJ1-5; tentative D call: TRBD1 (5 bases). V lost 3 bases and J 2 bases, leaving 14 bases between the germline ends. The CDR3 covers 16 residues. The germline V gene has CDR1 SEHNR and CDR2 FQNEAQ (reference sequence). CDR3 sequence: CASSLAWGGGNQPQHF. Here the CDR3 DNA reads TGTGCCAGCAGCTTGGCCTGGGGGGGTGGCAATCAGCCCCAGCATTTT. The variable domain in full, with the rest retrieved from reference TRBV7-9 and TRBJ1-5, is DTGVSQNPRHKITKRGQNVTFRCDPISEHNRLYWYRQTLGQGPEFLTYFQNEAQLEKSRLLSDRFSAERPKGSFSTLEIQRTEQGDSAMYLCASSLAWGGGNQPQHFGDGTRLSIL.

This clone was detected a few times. The CDR3 here is CASSSQGGVYGYTF. In nucleotides, the CDR3 is TGTGCCAGCAGCTCCCAGGGTGGGGTGTATGGCTACACCTTC. The V and J genes are TRBV7-9 and TRBJ1-2, with D possibly being TRBD1 (5 bases). The ends were cut back, 4 bases at V and 5 bases at J, with 14 bases in the middle. CDR3 length: 14 residues. The V gene's germline CDR1 is SEHNR and CDR2 FQNEAQ (reference sequence).

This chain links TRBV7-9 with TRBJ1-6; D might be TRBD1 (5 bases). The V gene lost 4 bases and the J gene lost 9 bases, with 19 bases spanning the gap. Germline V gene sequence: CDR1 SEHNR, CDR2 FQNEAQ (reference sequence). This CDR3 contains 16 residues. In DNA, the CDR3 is TGTGCCAGCAGCTCGCAGACAGCACTTTTAGGTTCACCCCTCCACTTT. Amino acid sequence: CASSSQTALLGSPLHF. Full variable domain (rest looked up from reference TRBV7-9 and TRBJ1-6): DTGVSQNPRHKITKRGQNVTFRCDPISEHNRLYWYRQTLGQGPEFLTYFQNEAQLEKSRLLSDRFSAERPKGSFSTLEIQRTEQGDSAMYLCASSSQTALLGSPLHFGNGTRLTVT.

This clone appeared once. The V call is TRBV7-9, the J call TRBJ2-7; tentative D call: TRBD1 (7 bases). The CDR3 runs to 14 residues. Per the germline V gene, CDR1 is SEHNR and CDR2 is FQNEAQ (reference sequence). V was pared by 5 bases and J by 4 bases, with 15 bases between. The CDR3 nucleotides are TGTGCCAGCAGCGGGGCAGGGGGGACTTACGAGCAGTACTTC. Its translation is CASSGAGGTYEQYF.

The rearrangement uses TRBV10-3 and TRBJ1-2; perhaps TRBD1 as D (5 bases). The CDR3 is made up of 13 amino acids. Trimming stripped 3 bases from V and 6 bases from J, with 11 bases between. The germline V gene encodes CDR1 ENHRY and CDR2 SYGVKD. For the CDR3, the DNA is TGTGCCATCAGTGACGGGGGAGGCCATGGCTACACCTTC. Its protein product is CAISDGGGHGYTF.

For the CDR3, the DNA is TGCGCCAGCAGACTTGACACCAACAATGAGCAGTTCTTC. Translation gives CASRLDTNNEQFF. The chain recombines TRBV5-1 with TRBJ2-1; D is ambiguous. Germline lookup yields CDR1 SGHRS and CDR2 YFSETQ. The CDR3 length is 13 residues. With 5 bases removed from V and 5 bases from J, the gap between germline ends came to 11 bases.

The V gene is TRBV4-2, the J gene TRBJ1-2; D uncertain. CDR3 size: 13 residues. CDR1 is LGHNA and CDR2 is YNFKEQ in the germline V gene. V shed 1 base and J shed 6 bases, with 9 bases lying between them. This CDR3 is CASSQGQGNGYTF. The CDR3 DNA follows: TGTGCCAGCAGCCAAGGACAAGGAAATGGCTACACCTTC.

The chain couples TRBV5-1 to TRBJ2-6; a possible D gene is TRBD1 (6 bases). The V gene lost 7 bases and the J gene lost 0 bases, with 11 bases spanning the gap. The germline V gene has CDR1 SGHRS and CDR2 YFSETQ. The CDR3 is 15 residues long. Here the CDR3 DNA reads TGCGCCAGCCTCCAAGGGGGCTCTGGGGCCAACGTCCTGACTTTC. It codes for CASLQGGSGANVLTF.

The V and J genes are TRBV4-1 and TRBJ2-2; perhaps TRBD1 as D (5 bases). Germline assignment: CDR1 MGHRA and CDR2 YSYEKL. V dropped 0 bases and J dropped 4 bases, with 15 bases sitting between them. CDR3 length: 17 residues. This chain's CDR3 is CASSQDDKGMGTGELFF. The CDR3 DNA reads TGCGCCAGCAGCCAAGATGATAAGGGGATGGGCACCGGGGAGCTGTTTTTT.

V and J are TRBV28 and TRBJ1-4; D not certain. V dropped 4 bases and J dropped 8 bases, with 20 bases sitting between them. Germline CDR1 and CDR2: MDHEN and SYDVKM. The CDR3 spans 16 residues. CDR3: CASSYPSGGLPEKLFF. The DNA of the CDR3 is TGTGCCAGCAGTTACCCGTCCGGTGGTCTACCGGAAAAACTGTTTTTT.

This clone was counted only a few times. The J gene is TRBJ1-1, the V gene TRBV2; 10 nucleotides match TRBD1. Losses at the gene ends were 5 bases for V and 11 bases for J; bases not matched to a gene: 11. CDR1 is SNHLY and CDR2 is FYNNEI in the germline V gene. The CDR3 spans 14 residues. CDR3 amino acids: CASSWDRGGIEAFF. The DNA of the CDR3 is TGTGCCAGCAGTTGGGACAGGGGTGGGATAGAGGCTTTCTTT. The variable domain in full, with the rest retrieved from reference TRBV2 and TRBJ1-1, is EPEVTQTPSHQVTQMGQEVILRCVPISNHLYFYWYRQILGQKVEFLVSFYNNEISEKSEIFDDQFSVERPDGSNFTLKIRSTKLEDSAMYFCASSWDRGGIEAFFGQGTRLTVV.

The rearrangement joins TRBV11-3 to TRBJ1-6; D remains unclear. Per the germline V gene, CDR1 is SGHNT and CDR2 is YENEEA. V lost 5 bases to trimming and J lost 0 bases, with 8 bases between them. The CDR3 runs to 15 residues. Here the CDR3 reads CASSRKSSYNSPLHF. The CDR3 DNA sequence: TGTGCCAGCAGCAGAAAGAGCTCCTATAATTCACCCCTCCACTTT.

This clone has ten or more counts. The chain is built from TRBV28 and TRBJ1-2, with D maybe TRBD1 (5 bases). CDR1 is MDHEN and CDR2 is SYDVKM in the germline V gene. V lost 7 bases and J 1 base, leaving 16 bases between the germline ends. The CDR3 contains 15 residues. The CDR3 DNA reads TGTGCCAGCATCCTAGGGGCAGGGCTTAACTATGGCTACACCTTC. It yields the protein CASILGAGLNYGYTF.

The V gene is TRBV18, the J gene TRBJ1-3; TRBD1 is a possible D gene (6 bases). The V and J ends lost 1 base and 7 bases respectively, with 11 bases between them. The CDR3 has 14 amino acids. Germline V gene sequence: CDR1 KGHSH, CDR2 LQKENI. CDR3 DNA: TGTGCCAGCTCACCACTCGACAGGTTCAACACCATATATTTT. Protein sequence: CASSPLDRFNTIYF.

The CDR3 DNA is TGTGCCACCGGACGTGAGGGGGCGGGAACTAATGAAAAACTGTTTTTT. It codes for CATGREGAGTNEKLFF. The chain has TRBV25-1 and TRBJ1-4, with TRBD1 matching over 7 bases. CDR1 is MGHDK, CDR2 SYGVNS, per germline. The CDR3 totals 16 residues. With 10 bases clipped from V and 1 base from J, the junction kept 12 bases outside the gene matches.

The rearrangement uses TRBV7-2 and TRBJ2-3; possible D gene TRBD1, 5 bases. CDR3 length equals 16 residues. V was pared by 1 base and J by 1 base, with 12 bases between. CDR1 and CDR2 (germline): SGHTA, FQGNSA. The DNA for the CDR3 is TGTGCCAGCAGCTTAGGCCCCAGGGTCCGCACAGATACGCAGTATTTT. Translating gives CASSLGPRVRTDTQYF.

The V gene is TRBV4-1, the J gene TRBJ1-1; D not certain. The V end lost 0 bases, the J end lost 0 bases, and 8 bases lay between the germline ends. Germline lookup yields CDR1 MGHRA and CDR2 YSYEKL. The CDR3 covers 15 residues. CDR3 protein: CASSQDYSLNTEAFF. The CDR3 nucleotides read TGCGCCAGCAGCCAAGATTATTCCTTGAACACTGAAGCTTTCTTT.

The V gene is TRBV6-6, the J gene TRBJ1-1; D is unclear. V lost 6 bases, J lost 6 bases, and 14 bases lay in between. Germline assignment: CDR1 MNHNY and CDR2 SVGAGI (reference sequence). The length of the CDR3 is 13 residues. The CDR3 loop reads CASSRTFSAEAFF. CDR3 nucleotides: TGTGCCAGCAGCCGCACCTTTTCAGCTGAAGCTTTCTTT.

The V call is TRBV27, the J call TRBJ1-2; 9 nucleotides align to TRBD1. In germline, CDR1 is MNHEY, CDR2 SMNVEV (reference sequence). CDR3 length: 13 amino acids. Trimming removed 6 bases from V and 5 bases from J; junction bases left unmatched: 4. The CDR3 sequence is CASSPGTGYGYTF. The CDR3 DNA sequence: TGTGCCAGCAGCCCCGGGACAGGGTATGGCTACACCTTC.

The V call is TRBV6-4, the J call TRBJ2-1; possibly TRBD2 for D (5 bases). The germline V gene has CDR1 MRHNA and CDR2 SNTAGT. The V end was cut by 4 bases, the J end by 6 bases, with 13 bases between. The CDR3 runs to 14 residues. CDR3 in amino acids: CASSGQREGNEQFF. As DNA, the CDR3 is TGTGCCAGCAGTGGGCAGCGAGAGGGCAATGAGCAGTTCTTC.

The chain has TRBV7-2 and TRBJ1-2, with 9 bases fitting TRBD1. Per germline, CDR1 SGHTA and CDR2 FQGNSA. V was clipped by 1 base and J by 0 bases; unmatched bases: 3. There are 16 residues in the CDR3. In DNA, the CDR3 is TGTGCCAGCAGCTTAGGCTACAGGGGGCCTAACTATGGCTACACCTTC. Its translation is CASSLGYRGPNYGYTF. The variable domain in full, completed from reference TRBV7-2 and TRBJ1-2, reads GAGVSQSPSNKVTEKGKDVELRCDPISGHTALYWYRQSLGQGLEFLIYFQGNSAPDKSGLPSDRFSAERTGGSVSTLTIQRTQQEDSAVYLCASSLGYRGPNYGYTFGSGTRLTVV.

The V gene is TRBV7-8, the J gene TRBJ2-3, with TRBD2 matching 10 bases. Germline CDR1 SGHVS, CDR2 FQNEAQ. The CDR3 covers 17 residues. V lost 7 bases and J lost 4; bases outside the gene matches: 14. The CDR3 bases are TGTGCCAGCATAACAAGACCCCTAGCGGGGGCGGCAGATACGCAGTATTTT. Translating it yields CASITRPLAGAADTQYF.

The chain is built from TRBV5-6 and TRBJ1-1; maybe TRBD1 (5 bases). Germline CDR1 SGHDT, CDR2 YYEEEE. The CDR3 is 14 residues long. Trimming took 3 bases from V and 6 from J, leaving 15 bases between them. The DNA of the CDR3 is TGTGCCAGCAGCTCCCTGGCGGGGGTGGCTGAAGCTTTCTTT. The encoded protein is CASSSLAGVAEAFF.

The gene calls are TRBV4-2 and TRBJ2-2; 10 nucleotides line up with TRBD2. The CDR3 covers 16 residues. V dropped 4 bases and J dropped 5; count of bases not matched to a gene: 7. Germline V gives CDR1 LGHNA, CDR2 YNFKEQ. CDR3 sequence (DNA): TGTGCCAGCAGCCCAGCAGCGGGGGGGCTTACCGGGGAGCTGTTTTTT. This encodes CASSPAAGGLTGELFF.

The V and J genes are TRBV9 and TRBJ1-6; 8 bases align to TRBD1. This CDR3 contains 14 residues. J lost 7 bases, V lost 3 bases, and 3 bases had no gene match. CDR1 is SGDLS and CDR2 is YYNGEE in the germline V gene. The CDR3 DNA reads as TGTGCCAGCAGCGCGACAGGGGAGAATTCACCCCTCCACTTT. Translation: CASSATGENSPLHF.

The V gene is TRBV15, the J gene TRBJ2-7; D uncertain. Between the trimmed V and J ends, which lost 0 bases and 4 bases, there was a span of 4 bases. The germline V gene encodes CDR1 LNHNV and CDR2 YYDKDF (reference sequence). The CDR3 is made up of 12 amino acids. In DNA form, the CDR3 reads TGTGCCACCAGCAGAGACAGGTACGAGCAGTACTTC. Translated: CATSRDRYEQYF.

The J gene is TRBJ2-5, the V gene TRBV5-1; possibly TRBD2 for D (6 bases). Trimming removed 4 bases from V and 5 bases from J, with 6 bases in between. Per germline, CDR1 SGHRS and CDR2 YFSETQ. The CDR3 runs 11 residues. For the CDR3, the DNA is TGCGCCAGCAGCGCGGGGGAGACCCAGTACTTC. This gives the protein CASSAGETQYF.

CDR3 nucleotide sequence: TGTGCCAGTAGCCCACAGGGCCGGGGCCTGAACACTGAAGCTTTCTTT. This sequence encodes CASSPQGRGLNTEAFF. The chain joins TRBV19 to TRBJ1-1, with D possibly matching TRBD1 (6 bases). The V gene's germline CDR1 is LNHDA and CDR2 SQIVND (reference sequence). Between the trimmed V and J ends, which lost 6 bases and 0 bases, there was a span of 17 bases. CDR3 length: 16 amino acids.

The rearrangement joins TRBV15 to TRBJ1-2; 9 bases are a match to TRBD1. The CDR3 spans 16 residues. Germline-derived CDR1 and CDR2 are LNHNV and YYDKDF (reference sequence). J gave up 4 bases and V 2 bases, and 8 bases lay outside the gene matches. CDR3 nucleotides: TGTGCCACCAGCAGACAGACAGGGGGTTTGAGCTATGGCTACACCTTC. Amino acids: CATSRQTGGLSYGYTF.